Reported below is one TCR beta chain. CDR1 and CDR2 (germline): MNHEY, SMNVEV (reference sequence). Between the trimmed V and J ends, which lost 6 bases and 0 bases, there was a span of 12 bases. CDR3 length: 15 residues. This entry is derived from a study of tumour-infiltrating T cells in Burkitt lymphoma. Study as a whole: Repertoire clonality predicted overall and progression-free survival.

The table came from immunoSEQ multiplex PCR; TCRdb's copy has only in-frame clones and leaves some out. The sample consists of 13,000 or so clones, approximately 83% of them appearing once. The receptor comes from a human donor with diffuse large B-cell lymphoma. The chain carries TRBV27 and TRBJ2-1; D uncertain. Sequencing was carried out using tumor tissue. The CDR3 protein is CASSPTPGSYNEQFF. In DNA, the CDR3 is TGTGCCAGCAGCCCAACCCCGGGCTCCTACAATGAGCAGTTCTTC.